Below are 9 T cell receptor beta chains sequenced from a single sample in a study of cytomegalovirus exposure and HLA in healthy donors. The assay was immunoSEQ multiplex PCR, and TCRdb's table has in-frame clones only and misses some. The sample includes 200,000 to 300,000 clones, around nine tenths of them seen just once. Material: PBMCs. Every receptor here comes from a man aged 18 to 29 in good health and CMV-seronegative.

V gene TRBV4-3 combines with J gene TRBJ2-5, with TRBD2 matching 10 bases. The CDR3 spans 18 residues. Losses at the gene ends were 4 bases for V and 1 base for J; bases not matched to a gene: 12. Germline V gives CDR1 LGHNA, CDR2 YSLEER. The CDR3 nucleotides read TGCGCCAGCAGCCCAAGGGTGCTAGCGGGGGACTTCCAAGAGACCCAGTACTTC. Protein product: CASSPRVLAGDFQETQYF.

This clone was counted between two and nine times. The chain joins TRBV12-5 to TRBJ2-7; 7 bases align to TRBD1. CDR3 length: 14 residues. The ends lost 1 base at V and 2 bases at J; junction bases unmatched: 2. The V gene's germline CDR1 is LGHNT and CDR2 FRNRAP. In DNA form, the CDR3 reads TGTGCTAGTGGTTTGGGGACAGGAACCTACGAGCAGTACTTC. It encodes CASGLGTGTYEQYF.

The DNA for the CDR3 is TGTGCCAGCGTACGGGGACAGGGGGCTTCTGGCTACACCTTC. Translation gives CASVRGQGASGYTF. The J gene is TRBJ1-2, the V gene TRBV27; 12 bases are shared with TRBD1. This CDR3 is 14 amino acids long. From germline, CDR1 is MNHEY and CDR2 SMNVEV (reference sequence). J lost 7 bases, V lost 8 bases, and 8 bases had no gene match.

The chain is built from TRBV27 and TRBJ2-7; D is perhaps TRBD1 (6 bases). The V end was cut by 2 bases, the J end by 5 bases, with 16 bases between. The germline CDR1 and CDR2 sequences are MNHEY and SMNVEV (reference sequence). The length of the CDR3 is 15 residues. CDR3 DNA: TGTGCCAGCAGTTTAAGGCAGGGGAGAGGCCACGAGCAGTACTTC. This gives the protein CASSLRQGRGHEQYF.

Points on this clone: Other DNA variants within this sample encode the same CDR3. The chain combines TRBV9 with TRBJ2-7; 7 positions agree with TRBD2. This CDR3 spans 14 amino acids. Trimming removed 2 bases from V and 4 bases from J; junction bases left unmatched: 6. The germline gives CDR1 SGDLS, CDR2 YYNGEE. The CDR3, as DNA: TGTGCCAGCAGCGTTGGGGGGAGGGCGTACGAGCAGTACTTC. Amino acids: CASSVGGRAYEQYF.

V gene TRBV29-1 combines with J gene TRBJ2-7, with D maybe TRBD2 (7 bases). The V gene lost 3 bases and the J gene lost 6 bases, with 18 bases spanning the gap. The germline V gene encodes CDR1 SQVTM and CDR2 ANQGSEA. CDR3 length: 14 residues. CDR3 nucleotides: TGCAGCGTTGAGGGGGGGCCTTGGGGTTTCGAGCAGTACTTC. Translated: CSVEGGPWGFEQYF.

The sample holds a few counts of this clone. The CDR3 region has the DNA TGTGCCAGTAGTACCCGGGACAGGGGTGTCCTCCACTTT. As protein: CASSTRDRGVLHF. The V call is TRBV19, the J call TRBJ1-6, with 10 bases matching TRBD1. Germline values: CDR1 LNHDA, CDR2 SQIVND (reference sequence). V trimming: 4 bases; J trimming: 15 bases; junction bases outside the gene matches: 6. This CDR3 is built from 13 residues.

The rearrangement links TRBV29-1 to TRBJ1-5, with TRBD1 matching 10 bases. V was pared by 7 bases and J by 5 bases, with 5 bases of the junction left unmatched. CDR1 and CDR2 (germline): SQVTM, ANQGSEA. This CDR3 has 13 residues. CDR3 DNA: TGCAGCGCCGCCGGGACAGGGGATCAGCCCCAGCATTTT. Translated, it gives CSAAGTGDQPQHF.

The chain couples TRBV2 to TRBJ1-1, with 12 nucleotides matching TRBD1. This CDR3 is built from 13 residues. V was clipped by 7 bases and J by 8 bases; unmatched bases: 5. The germline gives CDR1 SNHLY, CDR2 FYNNEI. The CDR3 DNA sequence: TGTGCCAGCACTGGGGACAGGGGGCACGAAGCTTTCTTT. It encodes CASTGDRGHEAFF.